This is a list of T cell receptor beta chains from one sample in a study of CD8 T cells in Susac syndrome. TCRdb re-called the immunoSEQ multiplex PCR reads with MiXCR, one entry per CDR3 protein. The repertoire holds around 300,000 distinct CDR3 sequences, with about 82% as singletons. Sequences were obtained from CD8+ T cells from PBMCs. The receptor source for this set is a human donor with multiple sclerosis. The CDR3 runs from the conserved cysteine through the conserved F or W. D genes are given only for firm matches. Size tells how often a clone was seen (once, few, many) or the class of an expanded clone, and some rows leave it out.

CDR3 DNA: TGTGCCAGCAGTCCCCTGAGCGGGAACTCCTACGAGCAGTACTTC
CDR3 protein: CASSPLSGNSYEQYF
V gene: TRBV27
clone size: once
D gene: TRBD2
J gene: TRBJ2-7

CDR3 DNA: TGCGCCAGCAGCCAAGAAGCAACCGGGCGCGGCACAGATACGCAGTATTTT
CDR3 protein: CASSQEATGRGTDTQYF
V gene: TRBV4-3
clone size: -
D gene: -
J gene: TRBJ2-3

CDR3 DNA: -
CDR3 protein: CASSTSTGPTYEQYF
V gene: TRBV6-2/TRBV6-3
clone size: -
D gene: -
J gene: TRBJ2-7

CDR3 DNA: TGCAGCGCCTACGCGGGAGGGGTAGAGACCCAGTACTTC
CDR3 protein: CSAYAGGVETQYF
V gene: TRBV29-1
clone size: -
D gene: TRBD2
J gene: TRBJ2-5

CDR3 DNA: TGTGCCAGCAGCTTAGTAGGGACTAGCGGACACAATGAGCAGTTCTTC
CDR3 protein: CASSLVGTSGHNEQFF
V gene: TRBV7-3
clone size: -
D gene: TRBD2
J gene: TRBJ2-1

CDR3 DNA: TGTGCCAGCTCACCTCCGACCGCTAGCGGGCGAGAGACCCAGTACTTC
CDR3 protein: CASSPPTASGRETQYF
V gene: TRBV18
clone size: -
D gene: TRBD2
J gene: TRBJ2-5

CDR3 DNA: TGCGCCAGCAGCCAAAGACAAACCTCCTACAATGAGCAGTTCTTC
CDR3 protein: CASSQRQTSYNEQFF
V gene: TRBV4-3
clone size: -
D gene: -
J gene: TRBJ2-1

CDR3 DNA: TGTGCCAGCAGCTTTCTTCGGGGGACTAGCACAGATACGCAGTATTTT
CDR3 protein: CASSFLRGTSTDTQYF
V gene: TRBV5-6
clone size: -
D gene: -
J gene: TRBJ2-3

CDR3 DNA: TGCGCCAGCAGCCATTTCAAGAGGGGCCCTTACGAGCAGTACTTC
CDR3 protein: CASSHFKRGPYEQYF
V gene: TRBV4-3
clone size: -
D gene: -
J gene: TRBJ2-7

CDR3 DNA: TGTGCCAGCAGCTTTAGGAAGACAGAGTACCTCTCTGGGGCCAACGTCCTGACTTTC
CDR3 protein: CASSFRKTEYLSGANVLTF
V gene: TRBV7-2
clone size: few
D gene: -
J gene: TRBJ2-6

CDR3 DNA: TGTGCCTGGAGCGAGGACAGTGATCAGCCCCAGCATTTT
CDR3 protein: CAWSEDSDQPQHF
V gene: TRBV30
clone size: -
D gene: -
J gene: TRBJ1-5

CDR3 DNA: TGTGCCAGCAACGCTGCCGGCGGGGCAACCTACAATGAGCAGTTCTTC
CDR3 protein: CASNAAGGATYNEQFF
V gene: TRBV6-2/TRBV6-3
clone size: -
D gene: -
J gene: TRBJ2-1

CDR3 DNA: TGTGCCAGCAGCTTCCCTCTTCGCGGGACGTACACTGAAGCTTTCTTT
CDR3 protein: CASSFPLRGTYTEAFF
V gene: TRBV7-9
clone size: -
D gene: -
J gene: TRBJ1-1

CDR3 DNA: TGCGCCGGCAGGATTCTAGCGGCCCCTTCCAATGAGCAGTTCTTC
CDR3 protein: CAGRILAAPSNEQFF
V gene: TRBV10-2
clone size: once
D gene: TRBD2
J gene: TRBJ2-1

CDR3 DNA: TGTGCCAGCAGTTTAGACAGGGGGCACAATGAGCAGTTCTTC
CDR3 protein: CASSLDRGHNEQFF
V gene: TRBV27
clone size: -
D gene: TRBD1
J gene: TRBJ2-1

CDR3 DNA: TGTGCCAGCTCCCCTAATGCAGCGGGAGGCCGCAATGAGCAGTTCTTC
CDR3 protein: CASSPNAAGGRNEQFF
V gene: TRBV18
clone size: once
D gene: TRBD2
J gene: TRBJ2-1

CDR3 DNA: TGCGCCAGCAGCCAAGGGGCGAGGGGGGGTACTGAAGCTTTCTTT
CDR3 protein: CASSQGARGGTEAFF
V gene: TRBV4-1
clone size: -
D gene: -
J gene: TRBJ1-1

CDR3 DNA: TGCAGTGCTAGACCAGACAGGGGAGGGAGCAATCAGCCCCAGCATTTT
CDR3 protein: CSARPDRGGSNQPQHF
V gene: TRBV20-1
clone size: -
D gene: TRBD1
J gene: TRBJ1-5

CDR3 DNA: TGTGCCAGCAGTTTAGGGACTAGCGTGACCTACGAGCAGTACTTC
CDR3 protein: CASSLGTSVTYEQYF
V gene: TRBV27
clone size: -
D gene: TRBD2
J gene: TRBJ2-7

CDR3 DNA: TGTGCCAGCAGCTCTCTGAGACAGCCCTCTGGGGCCAACGTCCTGACTTTC
CDR3 protein: CASSSLRQPSGANVLTF
V gene: TRBV5-5
clone size: -
D gene: -
J gene: TRBJ2-6

CDR3 DNA: TGTGCCACCTCCCGGAGGGGATGGGACGGCTACACCTTC
CDR3 protein: CATSRRGWDGYTF
V gene: TRBV15
clone size: once
D gene: -
J gene: TRBJ1-2

CDR3 DNA: TGTGCCAGCAGTTTGGGTCAGACTCCCTACGAGCAGTACTTC
CDR3 protein: CASSLGQTPYEQYF
V gene: TRBV28
clone size: -
D gene: -
J gene: TRBJ2-7

CDR3 DNA: TGCAGCGTGGCCGGGACAGGGGGCAACGAGCAGTACTTC
CDR3 protein: CSVAGTGGNEQYF
V gene: TRBV29-1
clone size: once
D gene: TRBD1
J gene: TRBJ2-7

CDR3 DNA: TGTGCCAGCAGCTTAGCCGACGGGACAGACAAAGCTTTCTTT
CDR3 protein: CASSLADGTDKAFF
V gene: TRBV7-9
clone size: once
D gene: TRBD1
J gene: TRBJ1-1

CDR3 DNA: TGTGCCATCAGTGAGGGCAATCAGCCCCAGCATTTT
CDR3 protein: CAISEGNQPQHF
V gene: TRBV10-3
clone size: once
D gene: -
J gene: TRBJ1-5

CDR3 DNA: TGTGCCAGCAAAGCCCCAGGGGTATCCTACAATGAGCAGTTCTTC
CDR3 protein: CASKAPGVSYNEQFF
V gene: TRBV2
clone size: -
D gene: -
J gene: TRBJ2-1

CDR3 DNA: TGCAGCATCCGGGACATCGACACAGATACGCAGTATTTT
CDR3 protein: CSIRDIDTDTQYF
V gene: TRBV29-1
clone size: once
D gene: -
J gene: TRBJ2-3